Following are 5 T cell receptor beta chains from one sample sequenced in a study of PD-1 blockade in classical Hodgkin lymphoma. Generated by immunoSEQ multiplex PCR, the TCRdb table keeps only in-frame clones and is missing some. This sample has roughly 41,000 clones, with about 70% found just once. After autologous stem cell transplantation all patients relapsed, and prior brentuximab vedotin exposure differed between cohorts. The specimen comprised peripheral blood mononuclear cells (PBMCs), sampled at baseline. These receptor sequences come from a human donor with classical Hodgkin lymphoma.

J is TRBJ2-7 and V is TRBV10-1, with D hard to call. Germline assignment: CDR1 WNHNN and CDR2 SYGVQD (reference sequence). The CDR3 loop spans 14 amino acids. The V end was cut by 2 bases, the J end by 3 bases, with 11 bases between. The CDR3 region has the DNA TGCGCCAGCAGTGAGAGGATAGGTGGCTACGAGCAGTACTTC. Translation gives CASSERIGGYEQYF.

This chain connects TRBV28 to TRBJ2-3, with D perhaps given as TRBD1 or TRBD2 (6 bases each). CDR3 length: 15 residues. Germline CDR1 and CDR2: MDHEN and SYDVKM. V shed 2 bases and J shed 2 bases, with 11 bases lying between them. The DNA for the CDR3 is TGTGCCAGCAGTTTAAGGAGGGGGACCACAGATACGCAGTATTTT. Translating it yields CASSLRRGTTDTQYF.

The J gene is TRBJ2-1, the V gene TRBV6-5; 11 nucleotides agree with TRBD2. The J segment lost 9 bases and the V segment lost 4 bases, leaving 8 bases of the junction unmatched. The germline CDR1 and CDR2 sequences are MNHEY and SVGAGI. The CDR3 consists of 15 residues. Here the CDR3 reads CASSSLAGGPGEQFF. In nucleotides, the CDR3 is TGTGCCAGCAGTTCTTTAGCGGGAGGGCCGGGTGAGCAGTTCTTC.

The chain is built from TRBV6-5 and TRBJ2-3; 11 bases match TRBD2. After removal of 5 bases from V and 10 bases from J, the junction contained 8 bases not matched to a gene. Germline assignment: CDR1 MNHEY and CDR2 SVGAGI. There are 14 residues in the CDR3. The DNA of the CDR3 is TGTGCCAGCAGTAGTATACTAGCGGGAGACGCGCAGTATTTT. Its translation: CASSSILAGDAQYF.

The J gene is TRBJ2-7, the V gene TRBV27; tentatively, D is TRBD2 (5 bases). Per germline, CDR1 MNHEY and CDR2 SMNVEV (reference sequence). This CDR3 has 11 amino acids. Trimming took off 8 bases at V and 4 bases at J, with 9 bases between the two ends. This CDR3 reads CASSDFYEQYF. The CDR3 region has the DNA TGTGCCAGCTCGGACTTTTACGAGCAGTACTTC.